This entry concerns a single T cell receptor (beta chain). V shed 0 bases, J shed 6 bases, and the junction held 11 bases outside the gene matches. Germline CDR1 and CDR2: SGDLS and YYNGEE. CDR3 length: 16 residues. Unstimulated regulatory T cells (CD4+CD25+CD127-), CD4+CD25- non-regulatory cells, CD4 and CD8 cells were FACS-sorted from thawed PBMCs. The entry originates in a study of Tregs in tolerant kidney transplant recipients. Study context: The nonmyeloablative bone marrow transplants came from related graft donors, with transient mixed chimerism.

TCRdb's table, derived via immunoSEQ multiplex PCR, lists solely in-frame clones and lacks some. Of 60,000 to 65,000 clones listed, roughly 98% are singletons. The origin of this receptor is a human donor who received a combined kidney and bone marrow transplant. The sequences come from Tregs from blood, collected before the transplant. The chain joins TRBV9 to TRBJ2-7; TRBD2 aligns across 8 bases. This chain's CDR3 is CASSVELGLAGSEQYF. As DNA, the CDR3 is TGTGCCAGCAGCGTAGAATTAGGCCTAGCGGGTAGCGAGCAGTACTTC.